The 18 T cell receptor beta chains given below trace back to one sample, sequenced in a study of T cells in Graves' hyperthyroidism and ophthalmopathy. RNA transcripts provided the source from which TCR beta CDR3 regions were amplified. HTBI primers drove first-round RT-PCR of the TCR CDR3. TCRdb re-derived calls from the multiplex PCR reads in MiXCR, one entry per CDR3 protein. The sample carries 500,000 to 600,000 distinct CDR3 sequences, around 46% recorded once. Sequencing was done on a sample of peripheral blood or thyroid tissue (not recorded which). The receptor source for this set is a woman aged 18-30 years with Graves' hyperthyroidism.

This clonotype has a count of ten or more. The chain couples TRBV6-5 to TRBJ1-6; 8 bases are a match to TRBD1. V lost 5 bases, J lost 6 bases, and 6 bases stayed unmatched. The germline CDR1 and CDR2 sequences are MNHEY and SVGAGI. CDR3 length: 15 residues. The CDR3 sequence is CASSGWTGFNSPLHF. CDR3 nucleotides: TGTGCCAGCAGTGGGTGGACAGGGTTTAATTCACCCCTCCACTTT.

This clonotype was observed at least ten times. The chain is built from TRBV5-1 and TRBJ1-5; no definite D call. Looked up from germline, CDR1 is SGHRS and CDR2 is YFSETQ. The length of the CDR3 is 13 residues. With 4 bases removed from V and 3 bases from J, the gap between germline ends came to 8 bases. The CDR3 region has the DNA TGCGCCAGCAGCCATGGGATCAATCAGCCCCAGCATTTT. It specifies CASSHGINQPQHF.

This clonotype was recorded a few times. This rearrangement joins TRBV29-1 to TRBJ2-1; D is uncertain. Germline-derived CDR1 and CDR2 are SQVTM and ANQGSEA. Trimming cost V 6 bases and J 3 bases, with 18 bases left between them. The length of the CDR3 is 15 residues. As DNA, the CDR3 is TGCAGCGTGAGGCCATCGGGCGGATTCTACAATGAGCAGTTCTTC. It yields the protein CSVRPSGGFYNEQFF.

As regards this clonotype: It is likely a read error, because the conserved phenylalanine at the end of the CDR3 is missing. The DNA is omitted, as the CDR3 cannot be located on it reliably, and the CDR3 follows TCRdb's listing. The chain combines TRBV6-1 with TRBJ1-4; the tabulated D call, TRBD1, remains unverified against the DNA. Germline V lookup: CDR1 MNHNS, CDR2 SASEGT. The CDR3 comprises 15 residues, both ends counted. The CDR3 sequence is CASSEAVTPDDRFTA.

At least ten counts were recorded for this clonotype. J is TRBJ2-7 and V is TRBV7-2, with 12 nucleotides matching TRBD1. This CDR3 region has 14 residues. V trimming: 6 bases; J trimming: 5 bases; junction bases outside the gene matches: 5. Germline CDR1 and CDR2: SGHTA and FQGNSA. CDR3 loop: CASSTGQGAHEQYF. The CDR3, as DNA: TGTGCCAGCAGTACGGGACAGGGGGCACACGAGCAGTACTTC.

This chain uses TRBV10-3 with TRBJ2-7, with TRBD2 matching 10 bases. Trimming at V came to 6 bases and at J to 5 bases, leaving 13 bases not matched to a gene. Germline V gene sequence: CDR1 ENHRY, CDR2 SYGVKD. CDR3 length equals 16 residues. The DNA of the CDR3 is TGTGCCATCAGCGCCATACTAGCGGGATCGGGGGACGAGCAGTACTTC. It yields the protein CAISAILAGSGDEQYF.

The chain is built from TRBV12-3 or TRBV12-4 and TRBJ2-2, with D unresolved. The CDR3 sequence is 16 residues long. V lost 3 bases to trimming and J lost 1 base, with 12 bases between them. CDR3 in DNA: TGTGCCAGCAGTTTTGAACCCTGGGGGAACACCGGGGAGCTGTTTTTT. Amino acids: CASSFEPWGNTGELFF.

CDR3 amino acids: CSVIGGRAYEQFF. CDR3 nucleotides: TGCAGCGTTATTGGCGGGAGGGCCTATGAGCAGTTCTTT. The chain uses TRBV29-1 and TRBJ1-1; D unresolved. V lost 5 bases to trimming and J lost 14 bases, with 24 bases between them. CDR1 is SQVTM, CDR2 ANQGSEA, per germline. CDR3 length: 13 residues. Using reference TRBV29-1 and TRBJ1-1 for the parts outside the CDR3, the full variable domain is SAVISQKPSRDICQRGTSLTIQCQVDSQVTMMFWYRQQPGQSLTLIATANQGSEATYESGFVIDKFPISRPNLTFSTLTVSNMSPEDSSIYLCSVIGGRAYEQFFGQGTRLTVV.

In its sample, this clonotype was seen once. The chain has TRBV4-1 and TRBJ2-7, with TRBD1 matching over 10 bases. Losses at the gene ends were 3 bases for V and 5 bases for J; bases not matched to a gene: 4. The CDR3 spans 14 residues. Germline V gene sequence: CDR1 MGHRA, CDR2 YSYEKL. CDR3 nucleotides: TGCGCCAGCAGCCAGACGGACAGGGGGGACGAGCAGTACTTC. Encoded protein: CASSQTDRGDEQYF.

This chain links TRBV12-3 or TRBV12-4 with TRBJ2-5; D perhaps matches TRBD1 (7 bases). Trimming pared 8 bases from V and 3 bases from J, leaving 13 bases between. The CDR3 contains 13 residues. The CDR3 sequence is CASRTGEEETQYF. The CDR3 nucleotides read TGTGCCAGCCGCACAGGGGAGGAAGAGACCCAGTACTTC.

This clonotype has at least ten counts. V and J are TRBV7-2 and TRBJ2-2, with TRBD2 identical over 9 bases. Germline V lookup: CDR1 SGHTA, CDR2 FQGNSA. With 4 bases clipped from V and 6 bases from J, the junction kept 6 bases outside the gene matches. CDR3 length equals 15 residues. The CDR3 loop reads CASSYSGSISGELFF. Here the CDR3 DNA reads TGTGCCAGCAGCTATAGCGGGAGTATTTCCGGGGAGCTGTTTTTT.

CDR3 in DNA: TGTGCCAGCAGTGCCCCTTCGGCGCCCTATGGCTACACCTTC. It codes for CASSAPSAPYGYTF. This chain uses TRBV25-1 with TRBJ1-2, with D unresolved. The CDR3 consists of 14 residues. The V end was cut by 4 bases, the J end by 4 bases, with 13 bases between. Germline values: CDR1 MGHDK, CDR2 SYGVNS.

This clonotype occurred many times. This sequence joins TRBV29-1 and TRBJ1-2; a weak D match, TRBD1 (5 bases). This CDR3 has 13 amino acids. Germline V CDR1 and CDR2: SQVTM, ANQGSEA. Trimming took off 2 bases at V and 8 bases at J, with 15 bases between the two ends. CDR3 sequence: CSVESRTTGGYTF. For the CDR3, the DNA is TGCAGCGTTGAATCTAGGACAACGGGGGGCTACACCTTC.

This chain connects TRBV10-1 to TRBJ2-7; 10 bases match TRBD2. Germline loops: CDR1 WNHNN, CDR2 SYGVQD (reference sequence). The V and J ends lost 9 bases and 2 bases, in that order; junction bases with no gene match: 10. The CDR3 spans 15 residues. CDR3 sequence: CASHTTTSGTYEQYF. CDR3 coding DNA: TGCGCCAGTCACACCACTACTAGCGGGACCTACGAGCAGTACTTC.

As for this clonotype: A much larger clone differs from this one at a single base, so this may be a read error. The V call is TRBV5-4, the J call TRBJ2-2; the match to TRBD2 covers 15 bases. This CDR3 has 17 amino acids. Germline assignment: CDR1 SGHNT and CDR2 YYREEE (reference sequence). The CDR3 coding sequence is TGTGCCAGCAGCTCAGGACTAGCGGGAGGGGCCACCGGGGTGCTGTTTTTT. Translating it yields CASSSGLAGGATGVLFF.

This chain links TRBV7-9 with TRBJ1-5; TRBD1 agrees at 10 bases. V lost 5 bases, J lost 8 bases, and 6 bases stayed unmatched. The CDR3 runs to 14 residues. Germline V gene sequence: CDR1 SEHNR, CDR2 FQNEAQ (reference sequence). CDR3: CASSPGTGEEPQHF. DNA for the CDR3: TGTGCCAGCAGCCCTGGGACAGGGGAAGAGCCCCAGCATTTT.

V usage is TRBV12-3 or TRBV12-4 and J usage is TRBJ2-7; 7 bases fit TRBD1. J was trimmed by 3 bases and V by 4 bases; bases with no gene match: 6. The CDR3 consists of 14 residues. CDR3 nucleotide sequence: TGTGCCAGCAGTTCCGACAGGGTTGGCTACGAGCAGTACTTC. This gives the protein CASSSDRVGYEQYF.

This clonotype has at least ten counts. V usage is TRBV24-1 and J usage is TRBJ2-5, with a weak D call TRBD2 (6 bases). The CDR3 totals 15 residues. Deletions cut 2 bases from V and 5 bases from J, with 14 bases between. Germline assignment: CDR1 KGHDR and CDR2 SFDVKD. As DNA, the CDR3 is TGTGCCACCAGTGATTATCGGGGGAATAGGGAGACCCAGTACTTC. Amino acid sequence: CATSDYRGNRETQYF.